Reported below is one T cell receptor beta chain. With 60 Vbeta and 13 Jbeta primers, the PCR was carried out. Produced via immunoSEQ multiplex PCR; TCRdb's table is partial and in-frame only. Found here are 140,000 or so clones, around three quarters of them singletons; the top ten hold 2% to 3%. The sample belongs to a study of cytomegalovirus exposure and HLA in healthy donors. Per germline, CDR1 SGDLS and CDR2 YYNGEE. The V gene lost 0 bases and the J gene lost 12 bases, with 16 bases spanning the gap. The CDR3 covers 15 residues. The clonotype was recovered from a woman in her late teens or twenties in good health and CMV-seropositive. This chain links TRBV9 with TRBJ1-6; D is ambiguous. Sequenced input: PBMCs. CDR3 nucleotides: TGTGCCAGCAGCGTAGAGGCGGCAAGTCTGGTACCCCTCCACTTT. Translated, it gives CASSVEAASLVPLHF.